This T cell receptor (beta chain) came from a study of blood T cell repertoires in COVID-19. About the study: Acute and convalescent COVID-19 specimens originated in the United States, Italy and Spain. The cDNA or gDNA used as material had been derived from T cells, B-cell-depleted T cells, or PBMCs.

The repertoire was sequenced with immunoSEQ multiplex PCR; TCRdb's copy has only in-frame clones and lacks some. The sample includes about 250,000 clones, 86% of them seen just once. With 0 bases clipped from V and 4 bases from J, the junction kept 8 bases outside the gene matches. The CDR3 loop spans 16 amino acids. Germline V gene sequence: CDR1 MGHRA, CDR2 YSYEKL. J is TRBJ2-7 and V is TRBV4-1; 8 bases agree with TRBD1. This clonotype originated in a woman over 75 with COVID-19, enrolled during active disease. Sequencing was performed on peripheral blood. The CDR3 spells CASSQELSDRVYEQYF. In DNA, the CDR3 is TGCGCCAGCAGCCAAGAGCTGTCGGACAGGGTTTACGAGCAGTACTTC.